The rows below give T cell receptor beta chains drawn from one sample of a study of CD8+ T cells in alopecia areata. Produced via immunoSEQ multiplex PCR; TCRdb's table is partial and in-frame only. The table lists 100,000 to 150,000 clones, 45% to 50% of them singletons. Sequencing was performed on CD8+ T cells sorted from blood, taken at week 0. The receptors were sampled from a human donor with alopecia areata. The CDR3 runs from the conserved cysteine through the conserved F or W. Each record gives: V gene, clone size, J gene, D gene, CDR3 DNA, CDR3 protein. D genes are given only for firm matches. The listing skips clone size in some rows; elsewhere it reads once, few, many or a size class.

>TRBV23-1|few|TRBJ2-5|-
TGCGCCAGCAGTCAATCATTATCGGGACGGATCCAAGAGACCCAGTACTTC
CASSQSLSGRIQETQYF
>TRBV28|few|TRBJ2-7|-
TGTGCCAGCAGTGTGACAGGGGACTACTACGAGCAGTACTTC
CASSVTGDYYEQYF
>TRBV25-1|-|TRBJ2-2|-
TGTGCCAGCAGTGTTGACACCGGGGAGCTGTTTTTT
CASSVDTGELFF
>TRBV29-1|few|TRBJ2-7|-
TGCAGCGTGGGTAATCGTGAGGGATACGAGCAGTACTTC
CSVGNREGYEQYF
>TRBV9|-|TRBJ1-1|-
TGTGCCAGCAGCGTAGGGGGGTCTACTGAAGCTTTCTTT
CASSVGGSTEAFF
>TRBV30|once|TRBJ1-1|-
TGTGCCTTGGGAACTCAGAACACTGAAGCTTTCTTT
CALGTQNTEAFF
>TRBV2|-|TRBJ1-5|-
TGTGCCAGCAGTGAATCGACGGACTATAGCAATCAGCCCCAGCATTTT
CASSESTDYSNQPQHF
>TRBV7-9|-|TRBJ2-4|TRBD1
TGTGCCAGCAGCTTCGGACAGGATCTGGAGTACTTC
CASSFGQDLEYF
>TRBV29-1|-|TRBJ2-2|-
TGCAGCGTTAGGCTGGGGGCCACCGGGGAGCTGTTTTTT
CSVRLGATGELFF
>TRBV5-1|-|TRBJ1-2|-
TGCGCCAGCAGCTTGGCAGGGCTTGGTGGCTACACCTTC
CASSLAGLGGYTF
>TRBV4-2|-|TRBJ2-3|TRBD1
TGTGCCAGCCGCTTGCTAACAGGGGGAGGCACAGATACGCAGTATTTT
CASRLLTGGGTDTQYF
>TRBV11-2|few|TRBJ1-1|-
TGTGCCAGCAGCCCGATGCGGGGATTTATCACTGAAGCTTTCTTT
CASSPMRGFITEAFF
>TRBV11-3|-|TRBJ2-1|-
TGTGCCAGCAGCTCCAGAGGTGTGGAGCTCTCAAATGAGCAGTTCTTC
CASSSRGVELSNEQFF
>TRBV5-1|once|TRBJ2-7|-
TGCGCCAGCAGCTTAAGAACAGGTCCCTCCTACGAGCAGTACTTC
CASSLRTGPSYEQYF
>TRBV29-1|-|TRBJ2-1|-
TGCAGCGTTGCAGCCAATGAGCAGTTCTTC
CSVAANEQFF
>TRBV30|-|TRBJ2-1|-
TGTGCCTGGGGGGCCATAAGCTCCTACAATGAGCAGTTCTTC
CAWGAISSYNEQFF
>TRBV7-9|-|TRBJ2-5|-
TGTGCCAGCAGCTTTTCGAAGGACAGTTTTCAAGAGACCCAGTACTTC
CASSFSKDSFQETQYF
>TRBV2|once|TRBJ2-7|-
TGTGCCAGCAGGTTGGACGGGTACGAGCAGTACTTC
CASRLDGYEQYF
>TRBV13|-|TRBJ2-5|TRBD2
TGTGCCAGCAGCCCATTCCTAGCGGGGGCCCAAGAGACCCAGTACTTC
CASSPFLAGAQETQYF
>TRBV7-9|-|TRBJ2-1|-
TGTGCCAGCAGCTTTCTCGACGGCTACAATGAGCAGTTCTTC
CASSFLDGYNEQFF
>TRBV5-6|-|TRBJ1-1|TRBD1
TGTGCCAGCAGCTTCCAGGGACAGGGGGGAACTGAAGCTTTCTTT
CASSFQGQGGTEAFF
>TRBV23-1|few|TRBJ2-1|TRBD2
TGCGCCAGCAGTCATTCCACTAGCGGGGACAATGAGCAGTTCTTC
CASSHSTSGDNEQFF
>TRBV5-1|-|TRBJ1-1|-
TGCGCCAGCAGTCCTAGGGAGACAGGCACTGAAGCTTTCTTT
CASSPRETGTEAFF
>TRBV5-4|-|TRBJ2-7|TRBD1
TGTGCCAGCAGGGAGGGACAGGAGACCTACGAGCAGTACTTC
CASREGQETYEQYF
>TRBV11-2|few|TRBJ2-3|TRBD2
TGTGCCAGCAGCTTAGTACGGGGGGGCACAGATACGCAGTATTTT
CASSLVRGGTDTQYF
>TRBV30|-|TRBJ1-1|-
TGTGCCTGGAGTGTCCGGAGAGAAGCTTTCTTT
CAWSVRREAFF
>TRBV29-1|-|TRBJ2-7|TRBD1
TGCAGCGTTTTCACAGGGGTATCGGGCGAGCAGTACTTC
CSVFTGVSGEQYF
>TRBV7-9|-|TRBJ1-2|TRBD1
TGTGCCAGCAGCACTCGGGACAGGGGGAGGGGTGGCTATGGCTACACCTTC
CASSTRDRGRGGYGYTF